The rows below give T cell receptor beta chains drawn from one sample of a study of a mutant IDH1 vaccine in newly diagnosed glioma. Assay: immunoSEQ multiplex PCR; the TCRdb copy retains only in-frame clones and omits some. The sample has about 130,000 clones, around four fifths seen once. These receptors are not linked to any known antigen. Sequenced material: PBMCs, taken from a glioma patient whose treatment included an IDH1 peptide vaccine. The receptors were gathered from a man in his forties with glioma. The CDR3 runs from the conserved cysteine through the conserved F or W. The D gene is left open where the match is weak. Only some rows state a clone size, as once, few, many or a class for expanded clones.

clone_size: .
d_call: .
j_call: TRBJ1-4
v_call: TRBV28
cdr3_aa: CASLPARNEKLFF
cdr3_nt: TGTGCCAGCCTCCCAGCGAGGAATGAAAAACTGTTTTTT

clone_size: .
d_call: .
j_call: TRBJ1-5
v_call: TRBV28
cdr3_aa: CASSLDSNQPQHF
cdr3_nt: TGTGCCAGCAGTTTAGATAGCAATCAGCCCCAGCATTTT

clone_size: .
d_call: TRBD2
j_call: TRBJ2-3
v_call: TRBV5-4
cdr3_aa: CASSGGGGHTDTQYF
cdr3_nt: TGTGCCAGCAGCGGGGGCGGGGGGCACACAGATACGCAGTATTTT

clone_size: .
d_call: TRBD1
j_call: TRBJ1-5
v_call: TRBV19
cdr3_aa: CASSPRQGARNQPQHF
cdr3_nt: TGTGCCAGTAGTCCTAGACAGGGGGCAAGAAATCAGCCCCAGCATTTT

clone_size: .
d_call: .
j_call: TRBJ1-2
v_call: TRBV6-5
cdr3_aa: CASSYLRFNYGYTF
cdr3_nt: TGTGCCAGCAGTTACCTTAGATTTAACTATGGCTACACCTTC

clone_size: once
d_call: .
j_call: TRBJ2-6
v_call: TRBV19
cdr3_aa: CASSIEGPGANVLTF
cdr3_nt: TGTGCCAGTAGTATAGAGGGTCCTGGGGCCAACGTCCTGACTTTC

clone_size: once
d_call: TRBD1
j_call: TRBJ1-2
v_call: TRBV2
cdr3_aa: CASSETPGQGGKRDGYTF
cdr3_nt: TGTGCCAGCAGTGAAACTCCGGGACAGGGGGGGAAAAGGGATGGCTACACCTTC

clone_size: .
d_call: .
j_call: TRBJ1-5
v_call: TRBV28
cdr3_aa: CASTGRPNQPQHF
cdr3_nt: TGTGCCAGCACTGGACGGCCCAATCAGCCCCAGCATTTT

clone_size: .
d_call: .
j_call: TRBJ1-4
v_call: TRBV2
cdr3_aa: CASRRTGTNEKLFF
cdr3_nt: TGTGCCAGCAGGAGGACGGGAACTAATGAAAAACTGTTTTTT

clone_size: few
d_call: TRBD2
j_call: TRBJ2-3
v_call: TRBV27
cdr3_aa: CASRVGSGSRTDTQYF
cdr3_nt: TGTGCCAGCAGGGTAGGTAGCGGGAGCCGCACAGATACGCAGTATTTT

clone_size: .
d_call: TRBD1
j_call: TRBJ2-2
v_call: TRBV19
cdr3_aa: CATRDRPPNTGELFF
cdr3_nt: TGTGCCACCAGGGACAGACCCCCGAACACCGGGGAGCTGTTTTTT

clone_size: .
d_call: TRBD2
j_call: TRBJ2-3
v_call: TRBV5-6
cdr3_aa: CASSFGPTSGRHTDTQYF
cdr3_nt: TGTGCCAGCAGCTTCGGTCCCACTAGCGGGAGACACACAGATACGCAGTATTTT

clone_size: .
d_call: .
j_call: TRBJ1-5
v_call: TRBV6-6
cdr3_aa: CASSSDSPNQPQHF
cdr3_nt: TGTGCCAGCAGTTCGGACAGCCCCAATCAGCCCCAGCATTTT

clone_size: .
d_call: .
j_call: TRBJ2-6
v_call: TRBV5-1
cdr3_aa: CASSFSGSGANVLTF
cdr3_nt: TGCGCCAGCAGCTTTTCCGGTTCTGGGGCCAACGTCCTGACTTTC

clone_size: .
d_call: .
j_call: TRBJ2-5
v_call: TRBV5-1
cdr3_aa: CASSLAPGVVKTQYF
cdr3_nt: TGCGCCAGCAGCTTGGCCCCAGGGGTAGTGAAGACCCAGTACTTC

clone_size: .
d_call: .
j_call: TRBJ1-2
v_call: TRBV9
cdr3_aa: CASTTGGYGYTF
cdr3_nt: TGTGCCAGCACTACTGGGGGATATGGCTACACCTTC

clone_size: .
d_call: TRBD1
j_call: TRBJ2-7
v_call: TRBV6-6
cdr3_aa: CASSYGTGDSYEQYF
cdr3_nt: TGTGCCAGCAGTTACGGGACAGGGGACTCCTACGAGCAGTACTTC

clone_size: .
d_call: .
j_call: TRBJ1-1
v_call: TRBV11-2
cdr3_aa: CASSLGLISSTEAFF
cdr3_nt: TGTGCCAGCAGCTTAGGACTTATAAGCTCTACTGAAGCTTTCTTT

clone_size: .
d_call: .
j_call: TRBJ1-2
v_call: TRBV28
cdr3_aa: CASSLGDGVVYGYTF
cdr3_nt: TGTGCCAGCAGTTTGGGGGACGGGGTTGTGTATGGCTACACCTTC

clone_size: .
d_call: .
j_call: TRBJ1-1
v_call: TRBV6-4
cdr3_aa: CASSWEQGTEAFF
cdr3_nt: TGTGCCAGCAGCTGGGAGCAGGGCACTGAAGCTTTCTTT

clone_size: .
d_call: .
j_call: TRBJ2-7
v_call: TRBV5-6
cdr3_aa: CASSLAPIREQYF
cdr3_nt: TGTGCCAGCAGCTTGGCTCCGATTCGAGAGCAGTACTTC

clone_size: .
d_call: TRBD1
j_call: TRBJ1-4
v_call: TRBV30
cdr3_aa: CAWGPGQGPTGLFF
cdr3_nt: TGTGCCTGGGGACCGGGACAGGGTCCAACCGGACTGTTTTTT

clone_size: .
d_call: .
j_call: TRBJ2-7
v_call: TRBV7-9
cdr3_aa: CASSLDASYEQYF
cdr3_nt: TGTGCCAGCAGCCTGGACGCTTCTTACGAGCAGTACTTC

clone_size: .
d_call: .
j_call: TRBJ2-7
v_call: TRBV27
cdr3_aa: CASSFNRHYEQYF
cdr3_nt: TGTGCCAGCAGTTTTAACAGACACTACGAGCAGTACTTC

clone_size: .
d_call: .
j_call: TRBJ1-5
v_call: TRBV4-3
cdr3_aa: CASSQDSPGEHQPQHF
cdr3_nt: TGCGCCAGCAGCCAAGATTCCCCCGGGGAGCATCAGCCCCAGCATTTT

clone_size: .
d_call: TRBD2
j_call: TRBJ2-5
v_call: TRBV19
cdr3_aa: CASSIYGRVQETQYF
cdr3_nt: TGTGCCAGTAGTATTTACGGGAGGGTCCAAGAGACCCAGTACTTC

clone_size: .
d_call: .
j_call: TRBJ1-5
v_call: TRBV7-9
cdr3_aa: CASSLGVTMAGEGQPQHF
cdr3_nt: TGTGCCAGCAGCTTAGGTGTCACTATGGCGGGTGAGGGGCAGCCCCAGCATTTT

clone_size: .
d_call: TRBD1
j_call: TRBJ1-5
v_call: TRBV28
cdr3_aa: CASSPTLVGQNQPQHF
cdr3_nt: TGTGCCAGCAGTCCCACTCTAGTGGGACAGAATCAGCCCCAGCATTTT

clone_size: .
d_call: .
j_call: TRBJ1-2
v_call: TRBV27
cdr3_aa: CASSLSGEGGYTF
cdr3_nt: TGTGCCAGCAGTTTATCGGGCGAGGGGGGCTACACCTTC

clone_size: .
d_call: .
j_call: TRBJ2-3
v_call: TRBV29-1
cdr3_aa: CSSLVDTQYF
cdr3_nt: TGCAGCTCGTTAGTGGATACGCAGTATTTT

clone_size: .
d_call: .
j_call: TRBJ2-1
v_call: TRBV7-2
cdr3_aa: CASTRIRTGNEQFF
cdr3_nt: TGTGCCAGCACCCGAATTCGAACGGGGAATGAGCAGTTCTTC

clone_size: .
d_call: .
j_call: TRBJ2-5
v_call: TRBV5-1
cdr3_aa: CASSITGIETQYF
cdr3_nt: TGCGCCAGCAGCATAACAGGGATTGAGACCCAGTACTTC

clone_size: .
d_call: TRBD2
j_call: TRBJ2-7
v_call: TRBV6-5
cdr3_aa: CATSTSASGSHEQYF
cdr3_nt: TGTGCCACCTCAACTTCGGCTAGCGGGAGCCACGAGCAGTACTTC

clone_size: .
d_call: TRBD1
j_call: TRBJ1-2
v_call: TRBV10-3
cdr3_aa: CAIKSATGDGYTF
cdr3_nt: TGTGCCATCAAAAGTGCAACAGGGGATGGCTACACCTTC

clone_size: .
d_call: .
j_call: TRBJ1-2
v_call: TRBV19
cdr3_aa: CASRRGGGYGYTF
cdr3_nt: TGTGCCAGTAGACGAGGGGGTGGCTATGGCTACACCTTC

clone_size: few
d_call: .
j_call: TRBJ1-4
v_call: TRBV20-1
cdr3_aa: CSASDNEKLFF
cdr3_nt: TGCAGTGCTAGTGATAATGAAAAACTGTTTTTT

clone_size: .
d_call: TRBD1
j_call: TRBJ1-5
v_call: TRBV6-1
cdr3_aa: CASSGPTGGHQPQHF
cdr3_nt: TGTGCCAGCAGTGGACCTACAGGGGGCCATCAGCCCCAGCATTTT

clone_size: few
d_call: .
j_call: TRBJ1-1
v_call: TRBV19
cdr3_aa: CASSRGPEAFF
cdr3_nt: TGTGCCAGTAGTAGGGGGCCTGAAGCTTTCTTT

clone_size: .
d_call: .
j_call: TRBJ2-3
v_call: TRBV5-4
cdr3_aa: CASSLAVGMGADTQYF
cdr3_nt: TGTGCCAGCAGCTTGGCCGTCGGGATGGGGGCAGATACGCAGTATTTT

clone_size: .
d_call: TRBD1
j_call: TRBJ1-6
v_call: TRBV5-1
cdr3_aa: CASSLEPGQGYSPLHF
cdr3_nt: TGCGCCAGCAGCTTGGAGCCGGGACAGGGGTATTCACCCCTCCACTTT

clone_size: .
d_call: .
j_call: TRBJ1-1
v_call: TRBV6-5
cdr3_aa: CASSYNGMNTEAFF
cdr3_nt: TGTGCCAGCAGTTACAACGGGATGAACACTGAAGCTTTCTTT

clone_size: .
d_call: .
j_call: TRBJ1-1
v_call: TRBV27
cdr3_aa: CASSYRVNTEAFF
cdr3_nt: TGTGCCAGCAGTTACAGGGTGAACACTGAAGCTTTCTTT

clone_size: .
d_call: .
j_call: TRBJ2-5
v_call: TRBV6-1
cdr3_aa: CASSEGSGLQTQYF
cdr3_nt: TGTGCCAGCAGTGAGGGTTCGGGGTTGCAGACCCAGTACTTC

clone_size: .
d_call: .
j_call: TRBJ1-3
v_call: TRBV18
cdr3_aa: CASSPPGGEDTIYF
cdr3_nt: TGTGCCAGCTCACCACCTGGCGGCGAAGACACCATATATTTT

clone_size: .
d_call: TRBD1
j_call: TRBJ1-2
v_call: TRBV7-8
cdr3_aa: CASSLVGTGYGYTF
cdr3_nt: TGTGCCAGCAGCTTAGTGGGGACAGGGTACGGCTACACCTTC

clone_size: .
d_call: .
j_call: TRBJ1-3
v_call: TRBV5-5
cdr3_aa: CASTPRSGAGNTIYF
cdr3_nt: TGTGCCAGCACCCCTAGGTCCGGAGCTGGAAACACCATATATTTT

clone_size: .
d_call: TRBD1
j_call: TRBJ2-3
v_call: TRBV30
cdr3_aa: CAWGTGGSTDTQYF
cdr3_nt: TGTGCCTGGGGGACAGGGGGTAGCACAGATACGCAGTATTTT

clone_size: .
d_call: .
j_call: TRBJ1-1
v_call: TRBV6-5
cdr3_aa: CASSSRPERAFF
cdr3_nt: TGTGCCAGCAGTTCACGACCGGAAAGGGCTTTCTTT

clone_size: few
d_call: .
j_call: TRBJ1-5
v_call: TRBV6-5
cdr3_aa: CASSYSGALQPQHF
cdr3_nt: TGTGCCAGCAGTTACTCTGGGGCTCTTCAGCCCCAGCATTTT

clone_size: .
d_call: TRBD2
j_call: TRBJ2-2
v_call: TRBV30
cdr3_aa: CACRGAGGPPGELFF
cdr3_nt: TGTGCCTGCCGGGGAGCGGGAGGGCCCCCCGGGGAGCTGTTTTTT

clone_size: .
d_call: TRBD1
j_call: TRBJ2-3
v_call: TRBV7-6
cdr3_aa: CASSTGQGRIVTDTQYF
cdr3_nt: TGTGCCAGCAGCACCGGACAGGGACGAATCGTCACAGATACGCAGTATTTT

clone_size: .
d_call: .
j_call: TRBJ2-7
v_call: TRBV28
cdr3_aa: CASTLGGNIYEQYF
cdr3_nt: TGTGCCAGCACCTTGGGCGGGAATATCTACGAGCAGTACTTC

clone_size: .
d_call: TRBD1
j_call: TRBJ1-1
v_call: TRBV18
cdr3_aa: CASSPLSSDRGSAFRAFF
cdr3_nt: TGTGCCAGCTCACCACTATCTTCGGACAGGGGTTCGGCCTTTCGTGCTTTCTTT